This entry features one T cell receptor (beta chain) sequence. Its antigen remains unknown. A junction boundary mismatches the germline segment, possibly from a read error. This CDR3 contains 14 residues. Germline V gene lookup returns CDR1 SGHAT and CDR2 FQNNGV. This sample is part of a study of tumor-infiltrating lymphocytes in primary liver carcinoma. At the level of the study: Tumor staging was T1-T3 N0M0; sizes spanned roughly 4 to 11 cm across. Study results and limitations: Tumors had a significantly higher top-250-clone fraction than blood (p = 0.039).

Starting from 400 to 500 ng of total RNA, TCR beta cDNA was produced with a primer in the constant region. Three nested multiplex PCR rounds, a slightly modified ARM-PCR method, built the TCR beta libraries. Both of the initial two PCR rounds ran for around 10 cycles and employed TRBV1-TRBV30 forward primers alongside a C-beta reverse primer. Via MiXCR, TCRdb re-called the multiplex PCR reads, giving one row per CDR3 protein. The sample has around 210,000 distinct CDR3 sequences, 65% seen once. Unsorted whole blood supplied the RNA, and germline DNA was extracted too. Patients were treatment-naive with chronic HBV infection.

The V gene is TRBV11-2, the J gene TRBJ1-1; D not resolved. The sequence came from an older woman with primary liver carcinoma and hepatitis B virus infection. Sample: peripheral blood. The CDR3 loop reads CANRVGPWNTETFF. The CDR3 bases are TGTGCCAACAGAGTTGGACCGTGGAACACTGAAACTTTCTTT.